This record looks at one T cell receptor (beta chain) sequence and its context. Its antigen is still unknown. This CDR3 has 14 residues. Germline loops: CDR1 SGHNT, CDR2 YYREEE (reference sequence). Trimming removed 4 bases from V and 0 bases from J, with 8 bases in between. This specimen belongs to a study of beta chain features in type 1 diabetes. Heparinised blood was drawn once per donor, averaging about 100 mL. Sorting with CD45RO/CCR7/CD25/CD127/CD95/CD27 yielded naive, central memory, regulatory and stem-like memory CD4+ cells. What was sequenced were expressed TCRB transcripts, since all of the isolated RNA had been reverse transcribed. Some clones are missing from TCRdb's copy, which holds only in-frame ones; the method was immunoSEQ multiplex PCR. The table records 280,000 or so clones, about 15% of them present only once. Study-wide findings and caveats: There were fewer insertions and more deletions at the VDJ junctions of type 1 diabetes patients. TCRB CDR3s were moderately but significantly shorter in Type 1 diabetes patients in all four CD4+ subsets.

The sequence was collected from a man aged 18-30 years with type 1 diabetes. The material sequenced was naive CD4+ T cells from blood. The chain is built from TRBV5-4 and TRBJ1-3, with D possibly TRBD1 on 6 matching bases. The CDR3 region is CASSRDTSGNTIYF. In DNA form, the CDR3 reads TGTGCCAGCAGCCGGGACACCTCTGGAAACACCATATATTTT.